A single sample gave rise to the 9 T cell receptor beta chains below, sequenced in a study of T cell responses to AZD1222 COVID-19 vaccine (dated by TCRdb to 2020 to 2023). Reading the label with the study, this specimen's time point is: baseline before first vaccination. Library preparation employed the immunoSEQ multiplex PCR assay. In TCRdb, the immuneACCESS table is reduced to in-frame sequences with V and J assigned. These tables do not hold every clone; where another copy was compared, an unresolved V gene accounts for under half, and the others remain unexplained. The sample yields 84,000 or so clones; around 89% were counted once. The leading ten clones occupy 30% to 40% of the sample. The source was peripheral blood, collected on day 0 of AZD1222 vaccination. The receptors originated from an adult in good health.

The chain is built from TRBV2 and TRBJ1-5; no clear D gene. The CDR3 extends over 15 amino acids. The V end was cut by 1 base, the J end by 2 bases, with 9 bases between. The germline V gene encodes CDR1 SNHLY and CDR2 FYNNEI. CDR3 residues: CASSEDPARNQPQHF. CDR3 DNA sequence: TGTGCCAGCAGTGAAGATCCGGCCCGCAATCAGCCCCAGCATTTT.

The chain is built from TRBV4-1 and TRBJ1-5; 7 nucleotides align to TRBD1. This CDR3 spans 16 amino acids. With V trimmed by 4 bases and J by 7 bases, 13 bases remained unmatched. Germline values: CDR1 MGHRA, CDR2 YSYEKL. The CDR3, as DNA: TGCGCCAGCAGCCGGGAAGGGGCAGGGGGATACCAGCCCCAGCATTTT. It yields the protein CASSREGAGGYQPQHF.

This sequence joins TRBV10-3 and TRBJ2-2; D might be TRBD1 (6 bases). The V and J ends lost 5 bases and 0 bases respectively, with 13 bases between them. CDR1 is ENHRY, CDR2 SYGVKD, per germline. The CDR3 runs 16 residues. The CDR3 loop is CAISLSTGANTGELFF. The CDR3 DNA is TGTGCCATCAGTCTTTCGACAGGCGCGAACACCGGGGAGCTGTTTTTT.

V is TRBV5-1 and J is TRBJ1-4; perhaps TRBD1 as D (5 bases). The germline V gene encodes CDR1 SGHRS and CDR2 YFSETQ. The V and J ends lost 4 bases and 2 bases respectively, with 9 bases between them. The CDR3 has 14 amino acids. CDR3 loop: CASSGTGTNEKLFF. For the CDR3, the DNA is TGCGCCAGCAGCGGGACGGGCACTAATGAAAAACTGTTTTTT.

This rearrangement joins TRBV14 to TRBJ1-4; weak D call: TRBD1 (5 bases). Per the germline V gene, CDR1 is SGHDN and CDR2 is FVKESK. The CDR3 loop spans 14 amino acids. Trimming took off 4 bases at V and 8 bases at J, with 14 bases between the two ends. CDR3 region: CASSRGVYSEKLFF. CDR3 bases: TGTGCCAGCAGCCGAGGGGTTTACTCGGAAAAACTGTTTTTT.

The chain couples TRBV28 to TRBJ2-3; TRBD2 matches at 7 bases. Losses at the gene ends were 6 bases for V and 0 bases for J; bases not matched to a gene: 6. The CDR3 is made up of 15 amino acids. Germline assignment: CDR1 MDHEN and CDR2 SYDVKM. This CDR3 is CASRGLGPSTDTQYF. The CDR3 bases are TGTGCCAGCAGAGGACTAGGCCCTAGCACAGATACGCAGTATTTT. The full variable domain, with the rest looked up from reference TRBV28 and TRBJ2-3, is DVKVTQSSRYLVKRTGEKVFLECVQDMDHENMFWYRQDPGLGLRLIYFSYDVKMKEKGDIPEGYSVSREKKERFSLILESASTNQTSMYLCASRGLGPSTDTQYFGPGTRLTVL.

V is TRBV2 and J is TRBJ1-4, with D possibly matching TRBD1 (5 bases). This CDR3 has 14 residues. Deletions cut 3 bases from V and 5 bases from J, with 10 bases between. The germline V gene has CDR1 SNHLY and CDR2 FYNNEI. The CDR3 region has the DNA TGTGCCAGCAGTGACGACAGAACGAATGAAAAACTGTTTTTT. The encoded protein is CASSDDRTNEKLFF. The full variable domain, in which reference TRBV2 and TRBJ1-4 provide the parts outside the CDR3, is EPEVTQTPSHQVTQMGQEVILRCVPISNHLYFYWYRQILGQKVEFLVSFYNNEISEKSEIFDDQFSVERPDGSNFTLKIRSTKLEDSAMYFCASSDDRTNEKLFFGSGTQLSVL.

The chain employs TRBV29-1 and TRBJ2-7, with D hard to call. The germline V gene encodes CDR1 SQVTM and CDR2 ANQGSEA. The CDR3 has 12 residues. Trimming took off 4 bases at V and 0 bases at J, with 7 bases between the two ends. The CDR3 DNA sequence: TGCAGCGTTGGACTCAGCTCCTACGAGCAGTACTTC. This encodes CSVGLSSYEQYF.

The chain uses TRBV29-1 and TRBJ1-2; D is possibly TRBD1 (5 bases). V was shortened by 6 bases and J by 3 bases, with 14 bases between the two germline ends. CDR1 SQVTM and CDR2 ANQGSEA come from the germline V gene. The CDR3 consists of 13 residues. The CDR3 reads CSVSGGADYGYTF. CDR3 DNA: TGCAGCGTCTCCGGAGGGGCGGACTATGGCTACACCTTC.